This TCR beta chain was profiled in a study of T-cell reconstitution after alpha-beta-depleted transplantation in children. Study-wide results and caveats: Surviving recipient cells, namely T cells and thymic progenitors, were the source of high day-60 TCRbeta diversity in some patients.

This clonotype was recorded many times. Antigen specificity is unknown. Researchers prepared the TCRbeta library using unique molecular identifiers, the study reports. MiXCR, run by TCRdb on the PCR reads, gives a single entry per CDR3 protein. There are tens of thousands of distinct CDR3 sequences in the sample; 4.9% occur only once, and approximately 19% lies in the top ten. The clonotype comes from a boy in the first two years of life who had a stem cell transplant for acute myeloid leukemia, so the T cells may come from the graft donor. Here the sequenced sample was PBMCs, mostly from graft donor cells, taken 180 days after TCRalphabeta/CD19-depleted stem cell transplant.

This CDR3 reads CASTPHAGASYEQYF. The CDR3 DNA sequence: TGTGCCAGCACTCCCCACGCGGGGGCCTCCTACGAGCAGTACTTC. V gene TRBV12-3 or TRBV12-4 combines with J gene TRBJ2-7, with a possible D match to TRBD2 (7 bases). CDR3 size: 15 residues. V lost 7 bases, J lost 0 bases, and 16 bases lay in between.